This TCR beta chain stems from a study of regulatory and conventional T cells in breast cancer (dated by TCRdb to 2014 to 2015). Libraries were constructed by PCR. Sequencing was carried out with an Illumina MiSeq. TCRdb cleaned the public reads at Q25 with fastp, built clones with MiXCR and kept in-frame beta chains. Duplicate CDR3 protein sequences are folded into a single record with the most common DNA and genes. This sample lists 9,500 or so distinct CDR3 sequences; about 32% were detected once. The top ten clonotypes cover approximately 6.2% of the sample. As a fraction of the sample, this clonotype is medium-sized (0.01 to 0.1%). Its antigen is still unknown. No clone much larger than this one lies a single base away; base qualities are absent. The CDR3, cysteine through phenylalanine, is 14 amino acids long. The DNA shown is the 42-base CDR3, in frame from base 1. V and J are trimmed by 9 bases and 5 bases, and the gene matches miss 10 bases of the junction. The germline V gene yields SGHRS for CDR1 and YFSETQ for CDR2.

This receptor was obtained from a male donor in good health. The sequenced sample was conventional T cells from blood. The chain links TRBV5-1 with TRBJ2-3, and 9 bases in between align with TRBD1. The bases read TGCGCCACCTCATCGACAGGGGGAGGAGATACGCAGTATTTT. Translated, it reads CATSSTGGGDTQYF.